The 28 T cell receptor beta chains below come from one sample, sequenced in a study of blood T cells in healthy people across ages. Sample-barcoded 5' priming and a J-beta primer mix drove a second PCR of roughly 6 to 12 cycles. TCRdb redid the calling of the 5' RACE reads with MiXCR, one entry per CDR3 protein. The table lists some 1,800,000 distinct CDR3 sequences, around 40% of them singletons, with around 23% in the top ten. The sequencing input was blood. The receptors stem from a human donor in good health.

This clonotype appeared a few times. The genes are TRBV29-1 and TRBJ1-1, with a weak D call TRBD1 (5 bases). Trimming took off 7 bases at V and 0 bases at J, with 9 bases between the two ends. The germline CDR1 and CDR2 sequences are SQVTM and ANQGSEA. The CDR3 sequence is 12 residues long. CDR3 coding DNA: TGCAGCGGGACAAAAATGAACACTGAAGCTTTCTTT. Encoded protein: CSGTKMNTEAFF. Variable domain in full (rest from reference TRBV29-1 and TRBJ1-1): SAVISQKPSRDICQRGTSLTIQCQVDSQVTMMFWYRQQPGQSLTLIATANQGSEATYESGFVIDKFPISRPNLTFSTLTVSNMSPEDSSIYLCSGTKMNTEAFFGQGTRLTVV.

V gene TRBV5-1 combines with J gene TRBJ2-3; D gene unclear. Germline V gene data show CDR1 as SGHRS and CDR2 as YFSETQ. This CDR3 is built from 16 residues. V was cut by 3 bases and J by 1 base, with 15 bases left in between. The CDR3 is CASSWEAQSRTDTQYF. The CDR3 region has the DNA TGCGCCAGCAGCTGGGAAGCCCAATCCCGCACAGATACGCAGTATTTT.

CDR3 bases: TGTGCCAGCAGCTCAGGACTCTCTGGGGCCAACGTCCTGACTTTC. This translates into CASSSGLSGANVLTF. V and J are TRBV7-3 and TRBJ2-6, with D possibly being TRBD2 (5 bases). The germline CDR1 and CDR2 sequences are SGHTA and FQGTGA. There are 15 residues in the CDR3. Deletions cut 4 bases from V and 0 bases from J, with 7 bases between.

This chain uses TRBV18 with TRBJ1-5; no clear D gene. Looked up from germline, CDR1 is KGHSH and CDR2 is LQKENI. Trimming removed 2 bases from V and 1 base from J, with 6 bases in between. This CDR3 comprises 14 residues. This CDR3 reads CASSPGMSNQPQHF. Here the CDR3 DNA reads TGTGCCAGCTCACCAGGGATGAGCAATCAGCCCCAGCATTTT.

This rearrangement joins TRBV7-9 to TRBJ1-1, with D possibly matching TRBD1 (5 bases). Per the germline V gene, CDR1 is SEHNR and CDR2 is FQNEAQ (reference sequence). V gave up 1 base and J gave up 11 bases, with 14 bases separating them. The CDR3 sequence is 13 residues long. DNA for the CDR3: TGTGCCAGCAGCTTAGATGGGGGGGTAGGCGCTTTCTTT. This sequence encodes CASSLDGGVGAFF.

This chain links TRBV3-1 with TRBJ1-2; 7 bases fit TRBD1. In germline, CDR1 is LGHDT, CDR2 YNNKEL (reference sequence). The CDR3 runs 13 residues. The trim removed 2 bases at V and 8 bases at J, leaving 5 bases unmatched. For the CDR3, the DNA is TGTGCCAGCAGCCAATTAAGGGACAGAGGCTACACCTTC. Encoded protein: CASSQLRDRGYTF.

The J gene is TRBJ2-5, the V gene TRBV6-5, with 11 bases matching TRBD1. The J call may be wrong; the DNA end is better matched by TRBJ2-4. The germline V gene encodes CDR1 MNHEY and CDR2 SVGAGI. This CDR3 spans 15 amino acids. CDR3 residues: CASSPEDRGLDIQYF. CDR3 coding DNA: TGTGCCAGCAGCCCAGAGGACAGGGGGCTGGACATTCAGTACTTC.

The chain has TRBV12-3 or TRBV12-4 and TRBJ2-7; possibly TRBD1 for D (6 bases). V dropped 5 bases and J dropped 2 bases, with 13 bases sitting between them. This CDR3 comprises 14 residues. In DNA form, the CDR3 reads TGTGCCAGCAGTATGGACAGCGTTACCTACGAGCAGTACTTC. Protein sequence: CASSMDSVTYEQYF.

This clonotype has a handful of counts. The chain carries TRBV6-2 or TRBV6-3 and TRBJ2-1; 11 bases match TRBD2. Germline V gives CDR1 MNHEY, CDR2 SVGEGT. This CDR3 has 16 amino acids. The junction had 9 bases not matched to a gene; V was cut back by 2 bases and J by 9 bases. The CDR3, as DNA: TGTGCCAGCAGTTACGGTCTAGCGGGGGGACCGGGTGAGCAGTTCTTC. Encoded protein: CASSYGLAGGPGEQFF.

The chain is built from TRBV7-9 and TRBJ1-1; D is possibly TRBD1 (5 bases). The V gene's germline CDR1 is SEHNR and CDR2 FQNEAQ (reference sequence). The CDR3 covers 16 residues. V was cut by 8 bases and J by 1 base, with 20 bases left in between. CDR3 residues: CASGIYGTSANTEAFF. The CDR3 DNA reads TGTGCCAGCGGAATCTATGGGACGTCGGCGAACACTGAAGCTTTCTTT.

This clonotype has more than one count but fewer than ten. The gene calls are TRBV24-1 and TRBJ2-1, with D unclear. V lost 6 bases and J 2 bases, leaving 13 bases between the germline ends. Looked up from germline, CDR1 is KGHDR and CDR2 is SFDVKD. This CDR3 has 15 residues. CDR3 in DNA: TGTGCCACCAGTTCCACCCTCCGGGCCTACAATGAGCAGTTCTTC. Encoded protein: CATSSTLRAYNEQFF.

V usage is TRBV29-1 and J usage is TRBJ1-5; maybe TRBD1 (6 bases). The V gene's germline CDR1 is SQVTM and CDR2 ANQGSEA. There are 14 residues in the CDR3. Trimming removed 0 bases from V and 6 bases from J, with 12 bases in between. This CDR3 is CSVEEGGLGQPQHF. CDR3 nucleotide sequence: TGCAGCGTTGAAGAGGGGGGCTTGGGTCAGCCCCAGCATTTT.

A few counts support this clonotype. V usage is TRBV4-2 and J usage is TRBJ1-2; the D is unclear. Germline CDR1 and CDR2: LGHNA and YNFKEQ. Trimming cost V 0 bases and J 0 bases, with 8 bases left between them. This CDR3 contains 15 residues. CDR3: CASSQEWMANYGYTF. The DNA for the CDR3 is TGTGCCAGCAGCCAAGAGTGGATGGCTAACTATGGCTACACCTTC.

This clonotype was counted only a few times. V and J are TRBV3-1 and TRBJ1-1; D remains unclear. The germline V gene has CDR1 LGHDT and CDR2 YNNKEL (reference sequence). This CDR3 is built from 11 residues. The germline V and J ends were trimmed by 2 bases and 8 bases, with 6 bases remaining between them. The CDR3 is CASSQRHEAFF. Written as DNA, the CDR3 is TGTGCCAGCAGCCAAAGGCACGAAGCTTTCTTT.

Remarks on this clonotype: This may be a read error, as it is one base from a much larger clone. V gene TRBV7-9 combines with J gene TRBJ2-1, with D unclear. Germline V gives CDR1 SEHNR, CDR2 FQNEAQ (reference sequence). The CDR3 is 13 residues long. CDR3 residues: CTSTPVWRNEQFF. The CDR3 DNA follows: TGTACCAGCACCCCCGTCTGGCGGAATGAGCAGTTCTTC.

The CDR3 nucleotides are TGCAGTGCTCCAGGGGAATTTGGGTTCTTC. Translating gives CSAPGEFGFF. The genes are TRBV20-1 and TRBJ2-1, with a tentative D call TRBD1 (6 bases). The CDR3 loop spans 10 amino acids. CDR1 is DFQATT, CDR2 SNEGSKA, per germline (reference sequence). V was pared by 5 bases and J by 15 bases, with 14 bases between.

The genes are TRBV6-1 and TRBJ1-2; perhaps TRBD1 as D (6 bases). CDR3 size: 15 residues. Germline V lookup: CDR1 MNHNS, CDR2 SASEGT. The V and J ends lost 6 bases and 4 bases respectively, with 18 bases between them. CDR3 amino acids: CASSHSGALGYGYTF. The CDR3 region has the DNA TGTGCCAGCAGCCACTCAGGGGCGCTTGGCTATGGCTACACCTTC.

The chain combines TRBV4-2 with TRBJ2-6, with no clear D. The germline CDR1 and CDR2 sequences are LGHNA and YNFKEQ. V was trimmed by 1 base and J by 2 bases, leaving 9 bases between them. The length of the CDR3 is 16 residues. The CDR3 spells CASSQARLTGANVLTF. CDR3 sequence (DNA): TGTGCCAGCAGCCAAGCTAGATTAACTGGGGCCAACGTCCTGACTTTC.

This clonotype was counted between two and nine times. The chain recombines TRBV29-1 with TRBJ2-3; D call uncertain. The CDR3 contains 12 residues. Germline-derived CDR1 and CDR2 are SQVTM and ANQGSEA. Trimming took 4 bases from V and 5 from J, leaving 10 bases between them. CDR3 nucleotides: TGCAGCGTTGCATCAGAGGTAGATACGCAGTATTTT. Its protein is CSVASEVDTQYF.

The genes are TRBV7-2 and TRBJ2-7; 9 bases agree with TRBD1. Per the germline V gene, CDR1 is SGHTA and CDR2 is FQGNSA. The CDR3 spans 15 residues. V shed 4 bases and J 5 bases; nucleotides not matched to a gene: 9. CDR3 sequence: CASSSGGTGYDEQYF. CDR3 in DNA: TGTGCCAGCAGCTCAGGGGGGACAGGGTACGACGAGCAGTACTTC.

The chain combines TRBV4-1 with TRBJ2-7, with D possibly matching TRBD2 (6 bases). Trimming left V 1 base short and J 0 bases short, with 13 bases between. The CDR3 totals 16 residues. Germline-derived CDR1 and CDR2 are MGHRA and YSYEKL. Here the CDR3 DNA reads TGCGCCAGCAGCCAAGGAGAGGGAGGAAGCTCCTACGAGCAGTACTTC. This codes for CASSQGEGGSSYEQYF.

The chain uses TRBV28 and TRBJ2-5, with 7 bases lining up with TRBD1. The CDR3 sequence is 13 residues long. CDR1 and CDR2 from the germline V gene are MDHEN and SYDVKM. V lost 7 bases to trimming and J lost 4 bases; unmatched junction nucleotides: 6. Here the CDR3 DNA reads TGTGCCAGCACCACGGGACAGCTAGAGACCCAGTACTTC. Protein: CASTTGQLETQYF.

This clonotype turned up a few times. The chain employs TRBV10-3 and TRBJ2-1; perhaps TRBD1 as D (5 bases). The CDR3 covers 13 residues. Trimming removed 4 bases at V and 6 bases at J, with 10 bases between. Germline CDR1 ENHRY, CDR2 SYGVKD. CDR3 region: CAISAGAVNEQFF. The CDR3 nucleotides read TGTGCCATCAGTGCTGGGGCGGTCAATGAGCAGTTCTTC.

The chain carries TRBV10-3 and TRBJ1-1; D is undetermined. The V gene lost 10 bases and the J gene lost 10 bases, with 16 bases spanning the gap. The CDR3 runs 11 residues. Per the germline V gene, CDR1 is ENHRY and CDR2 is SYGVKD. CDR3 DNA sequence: TGTGCCACTCGGGGAGATCCGGTAGCTTTCTTT. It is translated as CATRGDPVAFF.

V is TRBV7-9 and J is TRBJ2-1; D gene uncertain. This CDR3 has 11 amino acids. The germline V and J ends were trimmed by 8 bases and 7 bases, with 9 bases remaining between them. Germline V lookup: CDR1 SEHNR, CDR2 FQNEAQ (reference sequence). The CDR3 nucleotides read TGTGCCAGCCAAAGCGAGAATGAGCAGTTCTTC. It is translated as CASQSENEQFF.

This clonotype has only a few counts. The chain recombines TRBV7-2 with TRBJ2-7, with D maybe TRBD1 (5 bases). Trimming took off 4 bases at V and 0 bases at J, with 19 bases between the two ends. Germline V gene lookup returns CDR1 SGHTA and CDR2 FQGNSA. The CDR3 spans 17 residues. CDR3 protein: CASSSILLQGPSYEQYF. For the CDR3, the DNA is TGTGCCAGCAGCTCGATTCTTCTTCAGGGTCCCTCCTACGAGCAGTACTTC.

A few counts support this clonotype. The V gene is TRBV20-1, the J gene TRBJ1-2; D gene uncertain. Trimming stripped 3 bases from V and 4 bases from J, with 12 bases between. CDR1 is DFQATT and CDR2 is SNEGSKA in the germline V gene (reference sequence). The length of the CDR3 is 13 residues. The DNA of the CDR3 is TGCAGTGCTAGCCTCCCTGGGCGCTATGGCTACACCTTC. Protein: CSASLPGRYGYTF.

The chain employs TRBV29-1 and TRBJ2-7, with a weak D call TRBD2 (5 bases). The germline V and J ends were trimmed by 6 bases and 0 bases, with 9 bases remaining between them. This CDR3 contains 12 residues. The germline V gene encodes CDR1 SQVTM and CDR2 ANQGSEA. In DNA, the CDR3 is TGCAGCGTGTCCCGGGACTCCTACGAGCAGTACTTC. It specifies CSVSRDSYEQYF.